One and the same sample provided the 11 T cell receptor beta chains below, sequenced in a study of blood T cells in healthy people across ages. A J-beta primer mix and a sample-barcoded 5' primer were used in a second PCR of roughly 7 to 12 cycles. TCRdb itself ran the 5' RACE reads through MiXCR, one entry per CDR3 protein. The table has under 850,000 distinct CDR3 sequences, under 40% seen once. Sequences were obtained from blood. Receptor source: a man between 18 and 29 years old in good health.

Concerning this clonotype: A much larger clonotype is one base distant, so this may be a read error. The genes are TRBV7-9 and TRBJ1-2; the D is unclear. The V gene's germline CDR1 is SEHNR and CDR2 FQNEAQ (reference sequence). The CDR3 totals 13 residues. The CDR3 region has the DNA TGTGCCAGCAGCAGCGGGGAGAACTATAGCTACACCTTC. This sequence encodes CASSSGENYSYTF.

This clonotype was seen ten or more times. The gene calls are TRBV25-1 and TRBJ1-1; D ambiguous. The germline V gene encodes CDR1 MGHDK and CDR2 SYGVNS. V was trimmed by 8 bases and J by 7 bases, leaving 8 bases between them. CDR3 length: 10 amino acids. CDR3 nucleotide sequence: TGTGCCAGCGGAGGCGGTGAAGCTTTCTTT. Amino acid sequence: CASGGGEAFF.

This clonotype came up a few times. The chain has TRBV7-9 and TRBJ2-1; 8 bases map to TRBD2. With 5 bases clipped from V and 2 bases from J, the junction kept 5 bases outside the gene matches. Germline-derived CDR1 and CDR2 are SEHNR and FQNEAQ (reference sequence). This CDR3 is built from 15 residues. CDR3 DNA: TGTGCCAGCAGCCACACTAGCGGAACCTACAATGAGCAGTTCTTC. As protein: CASSHTSGTYNEQFF.

The rearrangement joins TRBV6-6 to TRBJ1-1; TRBD1 aligns across 10 bases. V trimming: 6 bases; J trimming: 11 bases; junction bases outside the gene matches: 6. The CDR3 runs to 12 residues. In germline, CDR1 is MNHNY, CDR2 SVGAGI (reference sequence). The CDR3 loop reads CASSRDRGMAFF. In DNA form, the CDR3 reads TGTGCCAGCAGCCGGGACAGGGGTATGGCTTTCTTT.

The genes are TRBV2 and TRBJ2-1; 8 bases agree with TRBD2. CDR1 and CDR2 (germline): SNHLY, FYNNEI. The CDR3 is 16 amino acids. With V trimmed by 1 base and J by 0 bases, 2 bases remained unmatched. The chain's CDR3 is CASSEVSGGSYNEQFF. The DNA for the CDR3 is TGTGCCAGCAGTGAAGTCAGCGGGGGCTCCTACAATGAGCAGTTCTTC.

Only a few counts were recorded for this clonotype. The V and J genes are TRBV7-2 and TRBJ2-7, with D perhaps matching TRBD2 (5 bases). CDR3 size: 14 residues. Germline V gene sequence: CDR1 SGHTA, CDR2 FQGNSA. The V and J ends lost 2 bases and 5 bases respectively, with 13 bases between them. The CDR3 region has the DNA TGTGCCAGCAGCTTACGGCCGGGGTCAGACGAGCAGTACTTC. Translated, it gives CASSLRPGSDEQYF.

This clonotype was observed a few times. The chain links TRBV4-2 to TRBJ1-4; D remains unclear. CDR1 is LGHNA, CDR2 YNFKEQ, per germline. The CDR3 totals 15 residues. V lost 0 bases and J lost 0, with 5 bases in between. The CDR3 reads CASSQEAATNEKLFF. CDR3 nucleotide sequence: TGTGCCAGCAGCCAAGAGGCTGCAACTAATGAAAAACTGTTTTTT.

The chain carries TRBV28 and TRBJ2-2; 8 bases match TRBD2. This CDR3 spans 15 amino acids. After removal of 11 bases from V and 6 bases from J, the junction contained 14 bases not matched to a gene. Germline assignment: CDR1 MDHEN and CDR2 SYDVKM. The CDR3 region is CACRRRGVSSGELFF. The CDR3 DNA is TGTGCCTGCCGAAGGCGGGGGGTGTCGTCCGGGGAGCTGTTTTTT.

This chain links TRBV12-5 with TRBJ2-3; D is possibly TRBD1 or TRBD2 (5 bases each). The CDR3 is 16 amino acids. The germline V gene has CDR1 LGHNT and CDR2 FRNRAP. The V end was cut by 9 bases, the J end by 2 bases, with 21 bases between. The CDR3 is CASGRGGGDPTDTQYF. DNA of the CDR3: TGTGCTAGCGGAAGGGGTGGGGGAGATCCCACAGATACGCAGTATTTT.

In this sample, this clonotype turned up many times. The CDR3 DNA reads TGTGCCAGCAGCCCTACTGTAGGCTACGAGCAGTACTTC. Translating gives CASSPTVGYEQYF. The chain links TRBV7-6 to TRBJ2-7; D is ambiguous. The CDR3 totals 13 residues. Trimming took 5 bases from V and 3 from J, leaving 11 bases between them. Germline V CDR1 and CDR2: SGHVS, FNYEAQ.

The rearrangement links TRBV7-3 to TRBJ2-3, with a tentative D call TRBD2 (6 bases). The CDR3 totals 18 residues. Trimming removed 8 bases from V and 2 bases from J, with 26 bases in between. The germline V gene has CDR1 SGHTA and CDR2 FQGTGA. For the CDR3, the DNA is TGTGCCAGCGGCCCGGGCCCTGTAGCGGTATCACACACAGATACGCAGTATTTT. Translation: CASGPGPVAVSHTDTQYF.